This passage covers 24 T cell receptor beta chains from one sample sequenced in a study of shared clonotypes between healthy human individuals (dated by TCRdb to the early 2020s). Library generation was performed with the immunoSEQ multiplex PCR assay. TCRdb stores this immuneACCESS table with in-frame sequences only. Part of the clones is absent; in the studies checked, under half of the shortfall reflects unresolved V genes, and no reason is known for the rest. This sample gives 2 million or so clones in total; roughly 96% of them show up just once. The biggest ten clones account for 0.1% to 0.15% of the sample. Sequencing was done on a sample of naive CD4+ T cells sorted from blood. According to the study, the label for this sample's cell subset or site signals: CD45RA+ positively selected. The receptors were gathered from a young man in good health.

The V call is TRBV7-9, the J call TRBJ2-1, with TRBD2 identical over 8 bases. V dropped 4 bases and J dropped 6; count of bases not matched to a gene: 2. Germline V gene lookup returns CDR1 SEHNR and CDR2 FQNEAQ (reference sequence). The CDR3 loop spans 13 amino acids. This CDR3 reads CASSYAGGNEQFF. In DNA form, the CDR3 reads TGTGCCAGCAGCTATGCGGGAGGCAATGAGCAGTTCTTC. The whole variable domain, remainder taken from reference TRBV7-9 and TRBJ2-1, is DTGVSQNPRHKITKRGQNVTFRCDPISEHNRLYWYRQTLGQGPEFLTYFQNEAQLEKSRLLSDRFSAERPKGSFSTLEIQRTEQGDSAMYLCASSYAGGNEQFFGPGTRLTVL.

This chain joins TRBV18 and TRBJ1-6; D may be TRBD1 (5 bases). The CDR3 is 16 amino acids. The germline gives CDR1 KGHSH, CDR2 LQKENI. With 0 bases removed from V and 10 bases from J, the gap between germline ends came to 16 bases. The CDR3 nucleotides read TGTGCCAGCTCACCACCGGTCTGGGAAGGGGACTCACCCCTCCACTTT. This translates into CASSPPVWEGDSPLHF.

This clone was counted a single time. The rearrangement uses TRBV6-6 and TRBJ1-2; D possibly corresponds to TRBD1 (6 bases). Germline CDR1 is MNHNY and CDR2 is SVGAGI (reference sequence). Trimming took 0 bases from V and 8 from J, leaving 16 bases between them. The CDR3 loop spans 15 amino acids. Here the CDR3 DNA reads TGTGCCAGCAGTTACTCGAGTGTGGGGGCGGAAGGCTACACCTTC. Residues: CASSYSSVGAEGYTF.

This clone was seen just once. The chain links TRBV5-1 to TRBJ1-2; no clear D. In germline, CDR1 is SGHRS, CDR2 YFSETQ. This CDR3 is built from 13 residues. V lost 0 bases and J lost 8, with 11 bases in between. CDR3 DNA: TGCGCCAGCAGCTTGGTTACCTTACAAGGCTACACCTTC. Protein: CASSLVTLQGYTF.

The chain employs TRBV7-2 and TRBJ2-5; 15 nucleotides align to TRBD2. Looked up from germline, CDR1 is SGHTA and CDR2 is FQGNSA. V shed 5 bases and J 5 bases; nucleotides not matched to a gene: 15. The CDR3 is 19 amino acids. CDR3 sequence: CASSPRGGLAGGLWETQYF. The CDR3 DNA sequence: TGTGCCAGCAGCCCAAGAGGGGGACTAGCGGGAGGCTTGTGGGAGACCCAGTACTTC.

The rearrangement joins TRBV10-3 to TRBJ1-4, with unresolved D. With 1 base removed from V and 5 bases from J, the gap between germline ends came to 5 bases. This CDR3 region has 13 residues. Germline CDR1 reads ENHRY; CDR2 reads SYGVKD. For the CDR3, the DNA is TGTGCCATCAGTGAGTTAGCGAATGAAAAACTGTTTTTT. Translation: CAISELANEKLFF.

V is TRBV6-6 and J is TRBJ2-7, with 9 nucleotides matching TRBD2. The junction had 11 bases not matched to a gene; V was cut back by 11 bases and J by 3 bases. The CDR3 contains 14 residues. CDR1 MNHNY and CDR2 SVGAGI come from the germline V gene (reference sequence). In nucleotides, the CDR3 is TGTGCCGCGGCGGCTAGCGGGGACAGCTACGAGCAGTACTTC. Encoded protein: CAAAASGDSYEQYF.

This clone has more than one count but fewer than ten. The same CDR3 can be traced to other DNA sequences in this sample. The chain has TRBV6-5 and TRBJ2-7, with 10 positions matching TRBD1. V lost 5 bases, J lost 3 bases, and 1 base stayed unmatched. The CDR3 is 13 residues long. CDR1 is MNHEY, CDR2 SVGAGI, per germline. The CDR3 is CASSRDRGYEQYF. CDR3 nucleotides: TGTGCCAGCAGTCGGGACAGGGGCTACGAGCAGTACTTC.

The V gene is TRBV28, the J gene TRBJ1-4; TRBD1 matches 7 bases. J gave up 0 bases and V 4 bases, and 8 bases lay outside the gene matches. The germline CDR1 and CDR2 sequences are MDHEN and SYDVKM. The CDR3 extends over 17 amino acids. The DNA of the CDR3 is TGTGCCAGCAGTTCGACAGGGCTATGGACAACTAATGAAAAACTGTTTTTT. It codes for CASSSTGLWTTNEKLFF.

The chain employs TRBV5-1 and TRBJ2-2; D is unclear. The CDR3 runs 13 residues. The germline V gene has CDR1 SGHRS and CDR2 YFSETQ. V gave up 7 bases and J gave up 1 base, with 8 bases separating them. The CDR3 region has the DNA TGCGCCAGCTGGCCGGGGAACACCGGGGAGCTGTTTTTT. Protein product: CASWPGNTGELFF.

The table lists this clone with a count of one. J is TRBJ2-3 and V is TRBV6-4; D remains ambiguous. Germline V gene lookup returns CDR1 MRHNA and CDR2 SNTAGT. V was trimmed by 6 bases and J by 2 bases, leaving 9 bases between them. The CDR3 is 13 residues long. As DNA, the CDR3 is TGTGCCAGCAGCTCCCAGTCCACAGATACGCAGTATTTT. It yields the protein CASSSQSTDTQYF.

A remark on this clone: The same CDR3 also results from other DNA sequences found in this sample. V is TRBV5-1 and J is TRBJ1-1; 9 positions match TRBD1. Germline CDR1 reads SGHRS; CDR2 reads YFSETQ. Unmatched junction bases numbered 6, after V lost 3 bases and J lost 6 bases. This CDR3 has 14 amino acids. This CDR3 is CASSSGQGASEAFF. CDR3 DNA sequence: TGCGCCAGCAGCTCGGGACAGGGCGCCTCTGAAGCTTTCTTT.

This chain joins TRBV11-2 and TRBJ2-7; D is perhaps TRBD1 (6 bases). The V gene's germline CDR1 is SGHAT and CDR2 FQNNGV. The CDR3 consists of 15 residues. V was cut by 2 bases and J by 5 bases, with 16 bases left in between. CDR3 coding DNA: TGTGCCAGCAGCTTAACCGGGACGACAGGCCACGAGCAGTACTTC. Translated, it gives CASSLTGTTGHEQYF.

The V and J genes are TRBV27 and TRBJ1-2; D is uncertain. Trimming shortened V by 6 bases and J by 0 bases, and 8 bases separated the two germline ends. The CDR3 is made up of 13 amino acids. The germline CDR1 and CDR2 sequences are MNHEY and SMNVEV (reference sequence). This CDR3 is CASSIQPNYGYTF. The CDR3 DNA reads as TGTGCCAGCAGCATACAGCCTAACTATGGCTACACCTTC.

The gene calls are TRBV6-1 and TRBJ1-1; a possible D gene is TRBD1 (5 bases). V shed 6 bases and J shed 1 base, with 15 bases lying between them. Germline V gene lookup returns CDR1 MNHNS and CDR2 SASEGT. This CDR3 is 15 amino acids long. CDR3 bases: TGTGCCAGCAGCTCGCCCTGGGGGGGGAACACTGAAGCTTTCTTT. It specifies CASSSPWGGNTEAFF.

CDR3 sequence reads: CASIPGRNTGELFF. CDR3 DNA sequence: TGTGCCAGCATCCCCGGCCGGAACACCGGGGAGCTGTTTTTT. This chain uses TRBV28 with TRBJ2-2, with D unclear. Trimming shortened V by 7 bases and J by 1 base, and 10 bases separated the two germline ends. Germline V lookup: CDR1 MDHEN, CDR2 SYDVKM. This CDR3 spans 14 amino acids. The entire variable domain, with the rest obtained from reference TRBV28 and TRBJ2-2, is as follows: DVKVTQSSRYLVKRTGEKVFLECVQDMDHENMFWYRQDPGLGLRLIYFSYDVKMKEKGDIPEGYSVSREKKERFSLILESASTNQTSMYLCASIPGRNTGELFFGEGSRLTVL.

The CDR3 DNA follows: TGTGCCAGCAGCCCAGAGGGACTCGGAAACACCATATATTTT. Its protein is CASSPEGLGNTIYF. This chain connects TRBV5-4 to TRBJ1-3; maybe TRBD1 (5 bases). CDR3 length equals 14 residues. Germline assignment: CDR1 SGHNT and CDR2 YYREEE (reference sequence). V lost 4 bases to trimming and J lost 4 bases, with 12 bases between them.

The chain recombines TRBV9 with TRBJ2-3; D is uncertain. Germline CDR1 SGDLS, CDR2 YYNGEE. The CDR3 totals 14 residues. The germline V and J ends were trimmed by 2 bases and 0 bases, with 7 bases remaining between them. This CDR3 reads CASSVLDSTDTQYF. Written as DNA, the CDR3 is TGTGCCAGCAGCGTGCTTGACAGCACAGATACGCAGTATTTT.

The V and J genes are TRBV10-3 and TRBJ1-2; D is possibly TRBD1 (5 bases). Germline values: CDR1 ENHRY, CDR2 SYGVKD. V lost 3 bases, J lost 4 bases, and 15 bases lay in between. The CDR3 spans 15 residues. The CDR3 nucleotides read TGTGCCATCAGTGACCGCAGGGACGGCAGCTATGGCTACACCTTC. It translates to CAISDRRDGSYGYTF.

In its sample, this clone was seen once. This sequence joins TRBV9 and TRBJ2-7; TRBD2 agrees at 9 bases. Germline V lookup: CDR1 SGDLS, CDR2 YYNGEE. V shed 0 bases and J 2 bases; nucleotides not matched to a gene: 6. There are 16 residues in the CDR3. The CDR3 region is CASSVGGASGTYEQYF. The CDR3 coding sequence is TGTGCCAGCAGCGTAGGAGGTGCTAGCGGGACCTACGAGCAGTACTTC.

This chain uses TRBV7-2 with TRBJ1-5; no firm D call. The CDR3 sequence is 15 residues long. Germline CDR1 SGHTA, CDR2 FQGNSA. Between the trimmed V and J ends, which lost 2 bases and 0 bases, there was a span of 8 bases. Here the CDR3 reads CASSLRGPSNQPQHF. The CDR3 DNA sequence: TGTGCCAGCAGCTTACGGGGTCCTAGCAATCAGCCCCAGCATTTT.

The CDR3 loop is CASSLMDRGVGEKLFF. The CDR3 DNA is TGTGCCAGCAGCCTTATGGACAGGGGGGTCGGAGAAAAACTGTTTTTT. The rearrangement uses TRBV9 and TRBJ1-4, with TRBD1 matching 10 bases. The CDR3 sequence is 16 residues long. Unmatched junction bases numbered 11, after V lost 4 bases and J lost 8 bases. Germline CDR1 is SGDLS and CDR2 is YYNGEE.

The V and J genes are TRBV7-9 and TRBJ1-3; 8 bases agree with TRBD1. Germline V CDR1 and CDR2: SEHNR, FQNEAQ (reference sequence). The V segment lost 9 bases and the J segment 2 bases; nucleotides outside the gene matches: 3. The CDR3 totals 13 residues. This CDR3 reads CASKTGAGNTIYF. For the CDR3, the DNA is TGTGCCAGTAAGACAGGGGCTGGAAACACCATATATTTT.

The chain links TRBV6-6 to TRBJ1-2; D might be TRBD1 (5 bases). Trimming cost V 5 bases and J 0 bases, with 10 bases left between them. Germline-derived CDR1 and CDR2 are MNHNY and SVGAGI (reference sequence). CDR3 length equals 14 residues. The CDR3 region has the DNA TGTGCCAGCAGTAAAGACAGTACTAACTATGGCTACACCTTC. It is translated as CASSKDSTNYGYTF.